This T cell receptor beta chain was obtained from a study of blood T cell repertoires in COVID-19. As for the study in general: The study drew acute and convalescent COVID-19 samples from the United States, Italy and Spain. Sample material is recorded as cDNA or gDNA derived from T cells, B-cell-depleted T cells, or PBMCs.

Original processing methods: Amplifying reference gene primers gave estimates of nucleated cell counts. Sequenced by immunoSEQ multiplex PCR; TCRdb stores in-frame clones only, minus some. Clone size and V and J calls were adopted from that table, with D and trimming inferred from the DNA. The repertoire holds about 69,000 clones, roughly 89% seen once, with less than 6.5% in the top ten. This TCR derives from a man between 45 and 60 years old with acute or convalescent COVID-19. Sequencing was done on a sample of peripheral blood.

The CDR3 sequence is CASSLVGTARELFF. DNA for the CDR3: TGCGCCAGCAGCTTGGTGGGCACCGCGAGGGAGCTGTTTTTT. V usage is TRBV5-1 and J usage is TRBJ2-2; D not resolved. The CDR3 runs 14 residues. V gave up 0 bases and J gave up 9 bases, with 12 bases separating them. Germline assignment: CDR1 SGHRS and CDR2 YFSETQ.